This T cell receptor beta chain derives from a study of chemoradiotherapy in HPV16-positive cancers. Background on the study: Candidate HPV-specific T-cell clones and common TCR motifs came from functional assays in two HPV16-positive patients. Overall study findings and caveats: For HPV16-positive patients, expanding HPV-responsive T cells associated with longer recurrence-free survival.

As for this clone: Its antigen is unidentified. This specimen includes other DNA sequences encoding the same CDR3.

The ends were cut back, 2 bases at V and 3 bases at J, with 6 bases in the middle. The CDR3 runs 13 residues. CDR1 is SGHRS, CDR2 YFSETQ, per germline. Assay: immunoSEQ multiplex PCR; the TCRdb copy retains only in-frame clones and omits some. The sample has 4,000 to 6,000 clones; around 90% are singletons. The source is a human donor with HPV-associated anogenital cancer. Sample: tumor tissue, taken from a patient who underwent chemoradiotherapy. The rearrangement joins TRBV5-1 to TRBJ1-5; D remains ambiguous. CDR3: CASSLGINQPQHF. The CDR3 region has the DNA TGCGCCAGCAGCTTAGGGATCAATCAGCCCCAGCATTTT. Together with reference TRBV5-1 and TRBJ1-5, the CDR3 gives the full variable domain: KAGVTQTPRYLIKTRGQQVTLSCSPISGHRSVSWYQQTPGQGLQFLFEYFSETQRNKGNFPGRFSGRQFSNSRSEMNVSTLELGDSALYLCASSLGINQPQHFGDGTRLSIL.